A selection of T cell receptor beta chains follows, all from one sample in a study of cytomegalovirus exposure and HLA in healthy donors. Method: immunoSEQ multiplex PCR; TCRdb's copy keeps in-frame clones and lacks some. Of 150,000 to 200,000 clones in the sample, roughly 80% were seen once. Specimen: PBMCs. These receptors were taken from a female donor in good health and CMV-seronegative. CDR3s leave out the opening cysteine and the closing phenylalanine or tryptophan. Fields, in order: V gene, J gene, CDR3 length, CDR3 protein.

>TRBV27|TRBJ2-7|14
ASSFLPGQGTYEQY
>TRBV28|TRBJ1-1|10
ASSYRNTEAF
>TRBV7-9|TRBJ1-6|10
ASSLARSPLH
>TRBV19|TRBJ1-2|10
ASTPTGDGYT
>TRBV4-1|TRBJ2-1|13
ASSQESNRHNEQF
>TRBV28|TRBJ1-1|11
ASSLQQNTEAF
>TRBV13|TRBJ1-5|14
ASSSKGQGSNQPQH
>TRBV30|TRBJ2-7|11
AWYSDSSYEQY
>TRBV19|TRBJ2-7|12
ASKSRDRNYEQY
>TRBV6-5|TRBJ2-2|13
ASSYDGLANGELF
>TRBV11-2|TRBJ2-1|13
ASSALAGGHNEQF
>TRBV15|TRBJ1-1|13
ATSSLGTTNTEAF
>TRBV7-8|TRBJ1-3|14
ASSSRQLSSGNTIY